The present TCR beta chain was sequenced within a study of shared clonotypes between healthy human individuals. This CDR3 is built from 16 residues. In germline, CDR1 is SGHAT, CDR2 FQNNGV. Losses at the gene ends were 4 bases for V and 4 bases for J; bases not matched to a gene: 12. Every contributor of samples was a Caucasian grown-up residing in Nashville, Tennessee. Original methodology: ImmunoSEQ yielded junction-only sequences lacking quality scores, so filtering differed. TCRdb's table, derived via immunoSEQ multiplex PCR, lists solely in-frame clones and lacks some. The V and J calls and clone size are taken from that table; D and trimming were inferred from the DNA. Of fewer than 400,000 clones in the sample, approximately 79% are singletons; the top ten hold over 9%.

This TCR was sampled from a man aged 25 to 40 in good health. The sample comprised memory CD4+ T cells sorted from blood. Described subset: CD45RA-negative fraction. The gene calls are TRBV11-2 and TRBJ1-2; 7 nucleotides line up with TRBD1. Here the CDR3 DNA reads TGTGCCAGCAGCTCGTACCGGGACAGCTTTTCCTATGGCTACACCTTC. It specifies CASSSYRDSFSYGYTF.